A single sample gave rise to the 25 T cell receptor beta chains below, sequenced in a study of control samples from healthy donors and cancer patients. Clones were sequenced by immunoSEQ multiplex PCR, and TCRdb holds only the in-frame ones, with some missing. The sample shows about 190,000 clones, about nine tenths of them seen only once. Sequences were obtained from blood. These receptor sequences come from a man aged 25 to 45 in good health.

The chain recombines TRBV6-6 with TRBJ1-1; D remains unclear. Trimming took 5 bases from V and 7 from J, leaving 14 bases between them. The CDR3 loop spans 13 amino acids. CDR1 and CDR2 (germline): MNHNY, SVGAGI (reference sequence). The CDR3 here is CASSPTREDEAFF. The CDR3 region has the DNA TGTGCCAGCAGTCCGACCCGGGAGGATGAAGCTTTCTTT.

The J gene is TRBJ1-2, the V gene TRBV7-8; D unclear. The CDR3 has 12 residues. V lost 2 bases and J 5 bases, leaving 6 bases between the germline ends. Germline lookup yields CDR1 SGHVS and CDR2 FQNEAQ. CDR3 sequence reads: CASSLSGYGYTF. Here the CDR3 DNA reads TGTGCCAGCAGCTTATCAGGTTATGGCTACACCTTC.

The chain employs TRBV15 and TRBJ2-6; tentatively, D is TRBD1 or TRBD2 (6 bases each). The germline V gene encodes CDR1 LNHNV and CDR2 YYDKDF (reference sequence). V dropped 5 bases and J dropped 0 bases, with 11 bases sitting between them. This CDR3 spans 16 amino acids. As DNA, the CDR3 is TGTGCCACCAGCTGGGGGGCCAGCTCTGGGGCCAACGTCCTGACTTTC. As protein: CATSWGASSGANVLTF.

The genes are TRBV6-6 and TRBJ1-6; D might be TRBD1 (5 bases). Trimming stripped 5 bases from V and 2 bases from J, with 25 bases between. CDR3 length: 20 amino acids. Germline CDR1 MNHNY, CDR2 SVGAGI (reference sequence). CDR3 protein: CASSHRGPRTHQTYNSPLHF. The CDR3 DNA follows: TGTGCCAGCAGTCACCGGGGCCCCCGTACACATCAGACCTATAATTCACCCCTCCACTTT.

The chain links TRBV5-1 to TRBJ2-7, with TRBD1 identical over 8 bases. CDR3 length: 14 amino acids. Germline V CDR1 and CDR2: SGHRS, YFSETQ. Trimming at V came to 4 bases and at J to 3 bases, leaving 6 bases not matched to a gene. This CDR3 reads CASSPRDRNYEQYF. CDR3 DNA: TGCGCCAGCAGCCCCCGGGACAGGAACTACGAGCAGTACTTC.

V is TRBV9 and J is TRBJ2-5; no firm D call. With 4 bases removed from V and 4 bases from J, the gap between germline ends came to 8 bases. Per germline, CDR1 SGDLS and CDR2 YYNGEE. The CDR3 length is 12 residues. In DNA form, the CDR3 reads TGTGCCAGCAGCCCGAGTCCAGAGACCCAGTACTTC. Translating gives CASSPSPETQYF. Using reference TRBV9 and TRBJ2-5 for the parts outside the CDR3, the full variable domain is DSGVTQTPKHLITATGQRVTLRCSPRSGDLSVYWYQQSLDQGLQFLIQYYNGEERAKGNILERFSAQQFPDLHSELNLSSLELGDSALYFCASSPSPETQYFGPGTRLLVL.

This chain connects TRBV11-2 to TRBJ2-7; no clear D. CDR1 is SGHAT, CDR2 FQNNGV, per germline. CDR3 size: 12 residues. Trimming took 5 bases from V and 3 from J, leaving 8 bases between them. CDR3 sequence reads: CASSTVDYEQYF. The DNA of the CDR3 is TGTGCCAGCAGCACGGTAGACTACGAGCAGTACTTC.

The chain joins TRBV5-1 to TRBJ2-6; D ambiguous. The CDR3 totals 14 residues. Looked up from germline, CDR1 is SGHRS and CDR2 is YFSETQ. Trimming removed 7 bases from V and 2 bases from J, with 10 bases in between. CDR3 DNA: TGCGCCAGCGGTCCCATGACTGGGGCCAACGTCCTGACTTTC. Protein: CASGPMTGANVLTF.

The sample holds one count of this clone. The genes are TRBV7-9 and TRBJ1-2, with D possibly TRBD1 on 5 matching bases. Germline values: CDR1 SEHNR, CDR2 FQNEAQ (reference sequence). Trimming took 5 bases from V and 3 from J, leaving 19 bases between them. The CDR3 loop spans 16 amino acids. CDR3 coding DNA: TGTGCCAGCAGCGGCCGGGGGGAAGGGCTTTACTATGGCTACACCTTC. Protein product: CASSGRGEGLYYGYTF.

This clone was seen a single time. The rearrangement uses TRBV3-1 (or the pseudogene TRBV3-2) and TRBJ2-7, with TRBD1 matching 10 bases. CDR1 and CDR2 from the germline V gene are LGHDT and YNNKEL (reference sequence). The CDR3 is 18 amino acids. The V segment lost 3 bases and the J segment 3 bases; nucleotides outside the gene matches: 14. In DNA form, the CDR3 reads TGTGCCAGCAGCCAGGGAACCGGGACAGGGGTAGAACACTACGAGCAGTACTTC. This codes for CASSQGTGTGVEHYEQYF.

V usage is TRBV10-3 and J usage is TRBJ2-1; TRBD1 matches at 8 bases. The V and J ends lost 4 bases and 7 bases, in that order; junction bases with no gene match: 9. Looked up from germline, CDR1 is ENHRY and CDR2 is SYGVKD. CDR3 length: 15 residues. DNA for the CDR3: TGTGCCATCAGTGGAGGGACAGGCCCGGGTAATGAGCAGTTCTTC. Protein: CAISGGTGPGNEQFF.

This chain links TRBV4-1 with TRBJ1-4, with D unresolved. Looked up from germline, CDR1 is MGHRA and CDR2 is YSYEKL. V was clipped by 5 bases and J by 8 bases, with 30 bases between them. This CDR3 region has 19 residues. CDR3 nucleotide sequence: TGCGCCAGCAGCTTTGGATTGGGTCTGGGAGGCGATGGAAGCGAAAAACTGTTTTTT. It translates to CASSFGLGLGGDGSEKLFF.

V and J are TRBV19 and TRBJ1-5; D gene ambiguous. The CDR3 sequence is 13 residues long. The V and J ends lost 6 bases and 3 bases respectively, with 9 bases between them. In germline, CDR1 is LNHDA, CDR2 SQIVND (reference sequence). The CDR3 region is CASSRQVNQPQHF. In DNA, the CDR3 is TGTGCCAGTAGCCGGCAGGTCAATCAGCCCCAGCATTTT.

The rearrangement joins TRBV12-5 to TRBJ2-3; no definite D call. Germline CDR1 is LGHNT and CDR2 is FRNRAP. There are 14 residues in the CDR3. V was clipped by 6 bases and J by 0 bases, with 10 bases between them. The DNA of the CDR3 is TGTGCTAGTGGCCTTACGACTAGCACAGATACGCAGTATTTT. It specifies CASGLTTSTDTQYF.

The chain couples TRBV5-5 to TRBJ1-4; unclear D gene. Germline V CDR1 and CDR2: SGHKS, YYEKEE (reference sequence). The CDR3 consists of 16 residues. Trimming took off 4 bases at V and 7 bases at J, with 20 bases between the two ends. The CDR3 here is CASSPTVAYVGEKLFF. CDR3 in DNA: TGTGCCAGCAGCCCCACCGTGGCGTATGTGGGTGAAAAACTGTTTTTT.

The V gene is TRBV9, the J gene TRBJ2-7; D ambiguous. Germline CDR1 SGDLS, CDR2 YYNGEE. The CDR3 contains 12 residues. Trimming shortened V by 5 bases and J by 1 base, and 7 bases separated the two germline ends. CDR3 region: CASRGGSYEQYF. Here the CDR3 DNA reads TGTGCCAGCAGGGGCGGTTCCTACGAGCAGTACTTC.

The chain employs TRBV14 and TRBJ1-3, with D perhaps matching TRBD1 (5 bases). V lost 1 base and J 4 bases, leaving 14 bases between the germline ends. CDR3 size: 16 residues. The germline V gene has CDR1 SGHDN and CDR2 FVKESK. CDR3 in amino acids: CASSQALAGRGNTIYF. The CDR3 DNA reads TGTGCCAGCAGCCAAGCCCTTGCAGGGAGGGGAAACACCATATATTTT.

V gene TRBV29-1 combines with J gene TRBJ2-4, with TRBD1 identical over 7 bases. V lost 4 bases and J lost 0; bases outside the gene matches: 6. There are 15 residues in the CDR3. CDR1 SQVTM and CDR2 ANQGSEA come from the germline V gene. CDR3 loop: CSVVRGSLAKNIQYF. CDR3 nucleotides: TGCAGCGTTGTCAGGGGGAGCCTAGCCAAAAACATTCAGTACTTC.

The chain combines TRBV14 with TRBJ1-2, with D possibly matching TRBD1 (6 bases). The CDR3 is 15 residues long. Germline CDR1 SGHDN, CDR2 FVKESK. V was cut by 4 bases and J by 2 bases, with 14 bases left in between. The chain's CDR3 is CASSPTGIRNYGYTF. The CDR3 nucleotides read TGTGCCAGCAGCCCTACAGGGATTCGGAACTATGGCTACACCTTC. Variable domain in full (rest from reference TRBV14 and TRBJ1-2): EAGVTQFPSHSVIEKGQTVTLRCDPISGHDNLYWYRRVMGKEIKFLLHFVKESKQDESGMPNNRFLAERTGGTYSTLKVQPAELEDSGVYFCASSPTGIRNYGYTFGSGTRLTVV.

This clone has only a few counts. The chain combines TRBV29-1 with TRBJ2-7; no clear D gene. Germline-derived CDR1 and CDR2 are SQVTM and ANQGSEA. There are 11 residues in the CDR3. V gave up 4 bases and J gave up 0 bases, with 4 bases separating them. The CDR3 protein is CSVVFSYEQYF. The DNA for the CDR3 is TGCAGCGTTGTCTTCTCCTACGAGCAGTACTTC.

J is TRBJ1-4 and V is TRBV5-1; D ambiguous. Deletions cut 0 bases from V and 4 bases from J, with 4 bases between. Germline V gene data show CDR1 as SGHRS and CDR2 as YFSETQ. This CDR3 spans 13 amino acids. The CDR3 region is CASSLVVNEKLFF. CDR3 sequence (DNA): TGCGCCAGCAGCTTGGTGGTTAATGAAAAACTGTTTTTT.

The rearrangement uses TRBV6-1 and TRBJ1-1; D not certain. Trimming left V 1 base short and J 1 base short, with 10 bases between. The germline V gene has CDR1 MNHNS and CDR2 SASEGT. This CDR3 has 15 residues. In nucleotides, the CDR3 is TGTGCCAGCAGTGAAGTCGGGGTAGGGAACACTGAAGCTTTCTTT. It codes for CASSEVGVGNTEAFF.

The chain uses TRBV5-5 and TRBJ2-7; 7 bases agree with TRBD1. V shed 1 base and J 4 bases; nucleotides not matched to a gene: 5. The V gene's germline CDR1 is SGHKS and CDR2 YYEKEE (reference sequence). The CDR3 loop spans 14 amino acids. Here the CDR3 DNA reads TGTGCCAGCAGCTTGACAACACAGGGGTACGAGCAGTACTTC. Translation gives CASSLTTQGYEQYF.

This clone was detected only a few times. This chain joins TRBV6-5 and TRBJ2-2, with TRBD2 identical over 8 bases. CDR3 length: 13 residues. Germline values: CDR1 MNHEY, CDR2 SVGAGI. The junction had 4 bases not matched to a gene; V was cut back by 7 bases and J by 6 bases. DNA for the CDR3: TGTGCCAGCATGCTCGGGGGGGCCGGGGAGCTGTTTTTT. This encodes CASMLGGAGELFF.

This rearrangement joins TRBV7-9 to TRBJ1-1; weak D call: TRBD1 (6 bases). This CDR3 is built from 16 residues. CDR1 is SEHNR and CDR2 is FQNEAQ in the germline V gene (reference sequence). Trimming cost V 3 bases and J 5 bases, with 19 bases left between them. CDR3 loop: CASSFYRTGAATEAFF. The DNA of the CDR3 is TGTGCCAGCAGCTTCTACAGGACGGGGGCCGCGACTGAAGCTTTCTTT. The full variable domain, with the rest looked up from reference TRBV7-9 and TRBJ1-1, is DTGVSQNPRHKITKRGQNVTFRCDPISEHNRLYWYRQTLGQGPEFLTYFQNEAQLEKSRLLSDRFSAERPKGSFSTLEIQRTEQGDSAMYLCASSFYRTGAATEAFFGQGTRLTVV.